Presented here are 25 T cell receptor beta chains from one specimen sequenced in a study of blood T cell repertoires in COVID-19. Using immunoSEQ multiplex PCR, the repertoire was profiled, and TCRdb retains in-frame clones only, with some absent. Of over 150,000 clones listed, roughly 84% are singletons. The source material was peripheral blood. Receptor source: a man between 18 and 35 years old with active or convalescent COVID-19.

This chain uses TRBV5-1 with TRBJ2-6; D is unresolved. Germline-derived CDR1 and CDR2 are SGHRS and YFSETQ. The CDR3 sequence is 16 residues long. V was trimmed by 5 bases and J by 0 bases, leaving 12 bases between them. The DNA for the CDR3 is TGCGCCAGCAGGCCCCCTACAGCCTCTGGGGCCAACGTCCTGACTTTC. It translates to CASRPPTASGANVLTF.

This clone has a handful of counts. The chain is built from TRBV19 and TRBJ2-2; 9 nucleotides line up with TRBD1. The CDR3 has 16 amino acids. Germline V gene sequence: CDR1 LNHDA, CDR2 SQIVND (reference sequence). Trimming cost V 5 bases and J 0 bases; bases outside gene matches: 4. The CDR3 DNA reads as TGTGCCAGTAGTCTGAGGACAGGGGCGAACACCGGGGAGCTGTTTTTT. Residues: CASSLRTGANTGELFF.

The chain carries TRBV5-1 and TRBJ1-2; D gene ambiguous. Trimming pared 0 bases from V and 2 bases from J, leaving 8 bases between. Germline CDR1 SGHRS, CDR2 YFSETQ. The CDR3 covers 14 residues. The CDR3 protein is CASSLGDGNYGYTF. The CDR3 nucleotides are TGCGCCAGCAGCTTGGGTGACGGGAACTATGGCTACACCTTC.

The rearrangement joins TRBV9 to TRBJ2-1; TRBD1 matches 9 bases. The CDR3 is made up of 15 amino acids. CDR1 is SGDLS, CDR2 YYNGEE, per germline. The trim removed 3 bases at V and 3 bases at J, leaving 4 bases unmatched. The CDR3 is CASSAGTGNYNEQFF. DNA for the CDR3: TGTGCCAGCAGCGCCGGGACAGGGAACTACAATGAGCAGTTCTTC.

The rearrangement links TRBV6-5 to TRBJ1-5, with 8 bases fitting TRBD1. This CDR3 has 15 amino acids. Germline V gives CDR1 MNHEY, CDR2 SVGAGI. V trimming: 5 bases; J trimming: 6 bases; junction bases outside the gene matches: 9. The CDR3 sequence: CASSRTGPQGQPQHF. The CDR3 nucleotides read TGTGCCAGCAGTAGGACAGGGCCACAGGGTCAGCCCCAGCATTTT.

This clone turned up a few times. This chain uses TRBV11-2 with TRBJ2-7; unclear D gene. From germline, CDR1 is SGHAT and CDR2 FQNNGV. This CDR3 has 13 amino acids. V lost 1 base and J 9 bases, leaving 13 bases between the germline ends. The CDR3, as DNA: TGTGCCAGCAGCTTAGGGCCGTTTGTTGGGCAGTACTTC. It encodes CASSLGPFVGQYF.

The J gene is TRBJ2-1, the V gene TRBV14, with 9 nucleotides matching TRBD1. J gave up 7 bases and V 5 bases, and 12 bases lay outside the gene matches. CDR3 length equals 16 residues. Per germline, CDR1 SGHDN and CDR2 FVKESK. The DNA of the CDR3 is TGTGCCAGCAGCGCCTCCGGGACAGGGTACGTGAATGAGCAGTTCTTC. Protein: CASSASGTGYVNEQFF.

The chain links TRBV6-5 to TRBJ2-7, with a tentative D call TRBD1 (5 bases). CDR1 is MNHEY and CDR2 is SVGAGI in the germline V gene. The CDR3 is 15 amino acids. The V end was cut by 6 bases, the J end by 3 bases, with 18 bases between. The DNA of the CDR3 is TGTGCCAGCAGGCAGGGCTCTGTGATTTACTACGAGCAGTACTTC. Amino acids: CASRQGSVIYYEQYF.

CDR3 sequence: CASSLVTGQGRKTQYF. For the CDR3, the DNA is TGTGCCAGCAGCTTGGTCACGGGACAGGGAAGAAAGACCCAGTACTTC. The chain is built from TRBV5-6 and TRBJ2-5; the match to TRBD1 covers 9 bases. The germline CDR1 and CDR2 sequences are SGHDT and YYEEEE. CDR3 length equals 16 residues. V lost 0 bases and J lost 6; bases outside the gene matches: 9.

The DNA of the CDR3 is TGTGCCAGCAGCCGGGACAGGACCGCAGGCTACACCTTC. This gives the protein CASSRDRTAGYTF. The chain carries TRBV6-5 and TRBJ1-2; 8 positions match TRBD1. Germline V gene sequence: CDR1 MNHEY, CDR2 SVGAGI. The CDR3 contains 13 residues. V shed 6 bases and J 8 bases; nucleotides not matched to a gene: 8.

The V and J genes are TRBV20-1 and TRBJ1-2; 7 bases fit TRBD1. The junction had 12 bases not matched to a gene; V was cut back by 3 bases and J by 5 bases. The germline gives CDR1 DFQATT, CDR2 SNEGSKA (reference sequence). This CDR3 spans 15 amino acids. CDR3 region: CSASPSQGGLYGYTF. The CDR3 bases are TGCAGTGCTAGTCCTTCGCAGGGGGGCTTATATGGCTACACCTTC.

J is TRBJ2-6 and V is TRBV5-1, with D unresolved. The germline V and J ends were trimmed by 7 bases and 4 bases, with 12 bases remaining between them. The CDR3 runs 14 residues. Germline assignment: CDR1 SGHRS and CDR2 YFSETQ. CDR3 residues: CASGLTSGANVLTF. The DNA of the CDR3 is TGCGCCAGCGGCCTCACCTCCGGGGCCAACGTCCTGACTTTC.

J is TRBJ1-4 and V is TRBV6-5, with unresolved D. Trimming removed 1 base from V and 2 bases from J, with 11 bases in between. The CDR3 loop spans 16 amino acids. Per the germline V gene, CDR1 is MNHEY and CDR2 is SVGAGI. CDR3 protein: CASSYLRVDTNEKLFF. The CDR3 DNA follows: TGTGCCAGCAGTTACTTGAGGGTTGACACTAATGAAAAACTGTTTTTT.

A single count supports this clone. CDR3 amino acids: CASSLGPGQDNYEQYF. In nucleotides, the CDR3 is TGTGCCAGCAGCTTAGGCCCGGGACAGGATAACTACGAGCAGTACTTC. V is TRBV7-6 and J is TRBJ2-7; 8 positions agree with TRBD1. V was clipped by 1 base and J by 3 bases; unmatched bases: 8. CDR1 is SGHVS, CDR2 FNYEAQ, per germline. This CDR3 is 16 amino acids long.

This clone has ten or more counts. This CDR3 reads CASSSGGESNQPQHF. CDR3 bases: TGTGCCAGCAGCTCCGGGGGGGAAAGCAATCAGCCCCAGCATTTT. V and J are TRBV7-6 and TRBJ1-5; weak D call: TRBD1 (5 bases). The germline CDR1 and CDR2 sequences are SGHVS and FNYEAQ. The V end was cut by 4 bases, the J end by 1 base, with 11 bases between. The CDR3 sequence is 15 residues long. Drawing the rest from reference TRBV7-6 and TRBJ1-5, the complete variable domain is GAGVSQSPRYKVTKRGQDVALRCDPISGHVSLYWYRQALGQGPEFLTYFNYEAQQDKSGLPNDRFSAERPEGSISTLTIQRTEQRDSAMYRCASSSGGESNQPQHFGDGTRLSIL.

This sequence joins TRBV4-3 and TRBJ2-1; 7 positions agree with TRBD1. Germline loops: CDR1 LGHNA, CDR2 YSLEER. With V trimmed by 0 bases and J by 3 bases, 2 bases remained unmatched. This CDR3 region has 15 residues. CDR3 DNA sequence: TGCGCCAGCAGCCAAGAGGGACAGCACTACAATGAGCAGTTCTTC. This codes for CASSQEGQHYNEQFF.

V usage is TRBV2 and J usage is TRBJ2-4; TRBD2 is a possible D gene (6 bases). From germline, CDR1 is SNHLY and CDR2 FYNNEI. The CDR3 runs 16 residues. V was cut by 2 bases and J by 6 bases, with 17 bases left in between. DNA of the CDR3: TGTGCCAGCAGTGAACGGGCGGGGAGGCGGGGAAACATTCAGTACTTC. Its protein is CASSERAGRRGNIQYF.

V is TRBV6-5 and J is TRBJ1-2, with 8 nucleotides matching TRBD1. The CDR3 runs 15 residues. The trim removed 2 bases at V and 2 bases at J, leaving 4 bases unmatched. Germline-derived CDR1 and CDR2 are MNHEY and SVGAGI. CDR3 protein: CASSYARTGNYGYTF. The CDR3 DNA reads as TGTGCCAGCAGTTACGCGCGGACAGGGAACTATGGCTACACCTTC.

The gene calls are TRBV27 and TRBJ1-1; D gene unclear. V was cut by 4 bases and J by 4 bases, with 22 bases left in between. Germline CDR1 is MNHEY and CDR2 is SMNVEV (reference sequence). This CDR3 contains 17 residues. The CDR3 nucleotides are TGTGCCAGCAGTTCGAATACCCGAAAAGCGCCGACCACTGAAGCTTTCTTT. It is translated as CASSSNTRKAPTTEAFF.

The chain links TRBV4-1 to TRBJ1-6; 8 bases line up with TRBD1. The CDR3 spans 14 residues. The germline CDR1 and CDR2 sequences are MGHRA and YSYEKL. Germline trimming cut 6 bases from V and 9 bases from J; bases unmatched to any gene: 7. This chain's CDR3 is CASSRQGIGSPLHF. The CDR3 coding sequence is TGCGCCAGCAGTCGACAGGGGATCGGTTCACCCCTCCACTTT.

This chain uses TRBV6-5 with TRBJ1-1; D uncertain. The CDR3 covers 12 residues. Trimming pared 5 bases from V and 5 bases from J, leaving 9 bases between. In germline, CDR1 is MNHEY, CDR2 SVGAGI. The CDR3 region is CASSRTGTEAFF. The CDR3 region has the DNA TGTGCCAGCAGTAGGACGGGGACTGAAGCTTTCTTT.

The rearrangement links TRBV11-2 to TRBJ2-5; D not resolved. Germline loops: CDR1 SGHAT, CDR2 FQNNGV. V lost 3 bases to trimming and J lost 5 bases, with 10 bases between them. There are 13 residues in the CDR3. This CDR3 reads CASSFGWRETQYF. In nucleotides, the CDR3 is TGTGCCAGCAGCTTCGGTTGGCGGGAGACCCAGTACTTC.

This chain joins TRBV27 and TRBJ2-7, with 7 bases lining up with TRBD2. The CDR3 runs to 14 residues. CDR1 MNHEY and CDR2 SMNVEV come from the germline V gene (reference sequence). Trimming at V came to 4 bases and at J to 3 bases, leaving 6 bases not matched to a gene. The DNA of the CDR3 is TGTGCCAGCAGTTCGGGGGGTCCCCACTACGAGCAGTACTTC. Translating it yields CASSSGGPHYEQYF.

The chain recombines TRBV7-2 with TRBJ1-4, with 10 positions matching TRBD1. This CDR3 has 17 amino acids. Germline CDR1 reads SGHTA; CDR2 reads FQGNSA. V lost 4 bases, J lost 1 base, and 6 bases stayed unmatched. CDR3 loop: CASSSKDRGRTNEKLFF. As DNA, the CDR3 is TGTGCCAGCAGCTCGAAGGACAGGGGGAGAACTAATGAAAAACTGTTTTTT.

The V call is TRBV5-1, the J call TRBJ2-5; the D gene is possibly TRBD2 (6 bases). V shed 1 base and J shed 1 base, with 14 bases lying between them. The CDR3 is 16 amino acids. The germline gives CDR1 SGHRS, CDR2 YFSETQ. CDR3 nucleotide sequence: TGCGCCAGCAGCTTGTTTTTCGGGGACTTCCAAGAGACCCAGTACTTC. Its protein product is CASSLFFGDFQETQYF. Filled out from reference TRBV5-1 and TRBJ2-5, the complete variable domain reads KAGVTQTPRYLIKTRGQQVTLSCSPISGHRSVSWYQQTPGQGLQFLFEYFSETQRNKGNFPGRFSGRQFSNSRSEMNVSTLELGDSALYLCASSLFFGDFQETQYFGPGTRLLVL.